Listed below are T cell receptor beta chains from one sample, sequenced in a study of breast tumors, draining lymph nodes, adjacent tissues. TCRdb itself ran the multiplex PCR reads through MiXCR, one entry per CDR3 protein. In the table there are about 300,000 distinct CDR3 sequences, 30% of which are singletons. The sample taken for sequencing was axillary lymph node tissue. The receptors here all came from a female donor with breast cancer. Some clones in this sample may be carry-over from other donors' samples. Both conserved end residues are part of each CDR3. A D gene is named only where the DNA matches it firmly.

CDR3 protein,J gene,D gene,V gene
CASSLRGISHEQYF,TRBJ2-7,-,TRBV27
CSARDMNRGAFLAKNIQYF,TRBJ2-4,-,TRBV20-1
CASTQRTGEGELFF,TRBJ2-2,-,TRBV7-9
CASKDRGVPHDTQYF,TRBJ2-3,TRBD1,TRBV19
CASSQGTSGSRYEQYF,TRBJ2-7,TRBD2,TRBV14
CASSLSIVSIEQFF,TRBJ2-1,-,TRBV12-3/TRBV12-4
CAGSHELAGPTGELFF,TRBJ2-2,TRBD2,TRBV11-2
CASSHIGQGFSQPQHF,TRBJ1-5,TRBD1,TRBV6-2/TRBV6-3
CASSLAGSSYNEQFF,TRBJ2-1,-,TRBV7-3
CASRAGTVYNSNQPQHF,TRBJ1-5,TRBD1,TRBV27
CASSEAGGGSLQFF,TRBJ2-1,TRBD2,TRBV2
CASSFGGGAWYGYTF,TRBJ1-2,-,TRBV5-1
CASSQSDYGYTF,TRBJ1-2,-,TRBV3-1
CASSTRTSGTGELFF,TRBJ2-2,TRBD2,TRBV6-6
CASSFEGYTGELFF,TRBJ2-2,-,TRBV11-3
CASSEGGSYNSPLHF,TRBJ1-6,-,TRBV10-1
CATSRDAASGSLSSYNEQFF,TRBJ2-1,TRBD2,TRBV15
CASSLVTSGTCEQYF,TRBJ2-7,TRBD2,TRBV5-5
CATEDGNNSPLHF,TRBJ1-6,-,TRBV10-2
CASSITSGRTQYF,TRBJ2-3,TRBD2,TRBV9
CASSLMGRASEAFF,TRBJ1-1,-,TRBV7-2
CASSPSAANEQYF,TRBJ2-7,-,TRBV18
CASSQNPKETGTYEQYF,TRBJ2-7,-,TRBV6-5
CASSLPGQDSPLHF,TRBJ1-6,TRBD1,TRBV14
CASSYGLVGYNEQFF,TRBJ2-1,-,TRBV6-5
CASTVLVTGGYEQYF,TRBJ2-7,TRBD1,TRBV6-1
CASSFQWDNEQFF,TRBJ2-1,-,TRBV7-9
CASSLLEGGETQYF,TRBJ2-5,TRBD2,TRBV27
CASSEAVPYVQYF,TRBJ2-7,-,TRBV6-1
CASGTKAGGPTGELFF,TRBJ2-2,TRBD2,TRBV12-5
CAISEGLAEQETQYF,TRBJ2-5,TRBD2,TRBV10-3
CSAREGQGLETQYF,TRBJ2-5,TRBD1,TRBV20-1
CASSLGGSRNEQFF,TRBJ2-1,TRBD2,TRBV27
CARLTSGSTDTQYF,TRBJ2-3,TRBD2,TRBV25-1
CASSSRRGKEDGYTF,TRBJ1-2,-,TRBV12-3/TRBV12-4
CASTLTGQGADEQFF,TRBJ2-1,TRBD1,TRBV10-2
CASSLDLSDTQYF,TRBJ2-3,-,TRBV11-2
CASSLGSF,TRBJ2-6,-,TRBV11-2
CASSIAGAPYNEQFF,TRBJ2-1,-,TRBV19
CASTWGTDTQYF,TRBJ2-3,-,TRBV7-9
CATSRVVTDLQCF,TRBJ2-4,-,TRBV15
CATSEQGGETQYF,TRBJ2-5,-,TRBV15
CASSADRTSNQPQHF,TRBJ1-5,-,TRBV6-1
CASSVYRVESYTF,TRBJ1-2,-,TRBV2
CASSQNYLGQNYGYTF,TRBJ1-2,-,TRBV4-1
CASSRRQNYGYTF,TRBJ1-2,-,TRBV12-3/TRBV12-4
CASRENGQGPNQPQHF,TRBJ1-5,TRBD1,TRBV6-1